This T cell receptor (beta chain) is drawn from a study of cytomegalovirus exposure and HLA in healthy donors. PCR employed 60 Vbeta and 13 Jbeta primers. Some clones are missing from TCRdb's copy, which holds only in-frame ones; the method was immunoSEQ multiplex PCR. This table has over 150,000 clones, roughly 76% appearing once. V was clipped by 5 bases and J by 6 bases, with 20 bases between them. CDR3 length: 15 amino acids. Germline CDR1 reads KGHSH; CDR2 reads LQKENI. This sequence originates from a male donor in good health and CMV-seronegative. What was sequenced was PBMCs. The gene calls are TRBV18 and TRBJ2-7, with TRBD1 as a possible D gene (5 bases). The CDR3 DNA follows: TGTGCCAGCTCAAGGAGCCAAGGGGATATCCGCGAGCAGTACTTC. Protein sequence: CASSRSQGDIREQYF.